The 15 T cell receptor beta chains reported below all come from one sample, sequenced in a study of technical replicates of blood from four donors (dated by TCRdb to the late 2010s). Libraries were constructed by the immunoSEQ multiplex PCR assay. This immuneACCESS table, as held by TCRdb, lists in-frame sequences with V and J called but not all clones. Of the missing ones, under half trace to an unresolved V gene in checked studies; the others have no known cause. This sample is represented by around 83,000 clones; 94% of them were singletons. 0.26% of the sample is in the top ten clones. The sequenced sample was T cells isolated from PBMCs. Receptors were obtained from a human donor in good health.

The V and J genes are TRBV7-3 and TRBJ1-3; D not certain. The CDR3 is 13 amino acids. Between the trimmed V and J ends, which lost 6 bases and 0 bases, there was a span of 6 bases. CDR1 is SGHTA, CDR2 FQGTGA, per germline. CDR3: CASSLYSGNTIYF. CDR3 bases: TGTGCCAGCAGTTTATACTCTGGAAACACCATATATTTT.

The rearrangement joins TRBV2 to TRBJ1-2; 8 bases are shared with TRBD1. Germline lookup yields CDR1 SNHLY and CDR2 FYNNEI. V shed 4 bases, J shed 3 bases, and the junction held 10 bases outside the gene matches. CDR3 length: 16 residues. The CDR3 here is CASSGTGRRSDYGYTF. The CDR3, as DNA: TGTGCCAGCAGTGGGACAGGGCGTAGGAGTGACTATGGCTACACCTTC.

The CDR3 nucleotides read TGTGCCAGCAGCTTAGTTGAGGGAGTCTACACTGAAGCTTTCTTT. It is translated as CASSLVEGVYTEAFF. This chain joins TRBV13 and TRBJ1-1, with D hard to call. The length of the CDR3 is 15 residues. CDR1 and CDR2 from the germline V gene are PRHDT and FYEKMQ (reference sequence). Trimming left V 1 base short and J 3 bases short, with 12 bases between.

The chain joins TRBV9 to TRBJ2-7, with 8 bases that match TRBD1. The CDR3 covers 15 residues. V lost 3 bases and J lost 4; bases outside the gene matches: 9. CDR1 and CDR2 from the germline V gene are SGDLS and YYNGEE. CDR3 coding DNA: TGTGCCAGCAGCGGCGAGGGACAGGCCAATTACGAGCAGTACTTC. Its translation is CASSGEGQANYEQYF.

The CDR3 loop is CAGHRKSYEQYF. The CDR3 DNA reads TGTGCCGGCCACCGCAAGTCCTACGAGCAGTACTTC. The chain has TRBV30 and TRBJ2-7; D is unclear. The CDR3 consists of 12 residues. In germline, CDR1 is GTSNPN, CDR2 SVGIG (reference sequence). V lost 8 bases and J 1 base, leaving 12 bases between the germline ends.

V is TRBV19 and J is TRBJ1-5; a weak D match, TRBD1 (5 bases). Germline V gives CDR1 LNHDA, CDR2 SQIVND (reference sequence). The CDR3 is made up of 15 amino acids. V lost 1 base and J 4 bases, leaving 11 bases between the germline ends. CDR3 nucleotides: TGTGCCAGTAGTATAGTGTTGGGGCGGAATCAGCCCCAGCATTTT. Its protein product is CASSIVLGRNQPQHF.

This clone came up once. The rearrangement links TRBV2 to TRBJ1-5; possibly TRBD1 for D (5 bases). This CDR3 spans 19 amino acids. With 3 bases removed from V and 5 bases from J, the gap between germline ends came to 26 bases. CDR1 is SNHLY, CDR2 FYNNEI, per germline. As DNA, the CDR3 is TGTGCCAGCAGTGAGCTTAGGTCTCGTCGGACAATTGAGCATCAGCCCCAGCATTTT. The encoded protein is CASSELRSRRTIEHQPQHF.

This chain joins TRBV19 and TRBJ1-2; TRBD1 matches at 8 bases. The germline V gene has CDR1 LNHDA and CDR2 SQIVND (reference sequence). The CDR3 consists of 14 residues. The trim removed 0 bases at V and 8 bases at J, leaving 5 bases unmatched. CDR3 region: CASSIDGQGAGYTF. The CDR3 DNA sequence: TGTGCCAGTAGTATAGATGGACAGGGAGCAGGCTACACCTTC. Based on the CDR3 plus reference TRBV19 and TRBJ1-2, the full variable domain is DGGITQSPKYLFRKEGQNVTLSCEQNLNHDAMYWYRQDPGQGLRLIYYSQIVNDFQKGDIAEGYSVSREKKESFPLTVTSAQKNPTAFYLCASSIDGQGAGYTFGSGTRLTVV.

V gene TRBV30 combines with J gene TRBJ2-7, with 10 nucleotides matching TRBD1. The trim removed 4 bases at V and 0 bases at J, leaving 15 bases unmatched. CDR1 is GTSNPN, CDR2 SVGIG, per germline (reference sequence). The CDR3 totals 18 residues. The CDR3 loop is CAWKKTGQGILSSYEQYF. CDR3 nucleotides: TGTGCCTGGAAAAAAACGGGACAGGGGATACTAAGCTCCTACGAGCAGTACTTC. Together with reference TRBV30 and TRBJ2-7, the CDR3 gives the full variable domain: SQTIHQWPATLVQPVGSPLSLECTVEGTSNPNLYWYRQAAGRGLQLLFYSVGIGQISSEVPQNLSASRPQDRQFILSSKKLLLSDSGFYLCAWKKTGQGILSSYEQYFGPGTRLTVT.

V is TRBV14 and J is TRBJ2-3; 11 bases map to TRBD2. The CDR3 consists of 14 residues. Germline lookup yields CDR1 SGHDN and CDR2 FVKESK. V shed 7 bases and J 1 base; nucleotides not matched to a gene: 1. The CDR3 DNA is TGTGCCAGCAAACTAGCGGGGGGCACAGATACGCAGTATTTT. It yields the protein CASKLAGGTDTQYF.

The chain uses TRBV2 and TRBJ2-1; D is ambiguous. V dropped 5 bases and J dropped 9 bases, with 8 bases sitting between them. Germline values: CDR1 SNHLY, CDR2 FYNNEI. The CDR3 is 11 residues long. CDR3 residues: CASSSQAEQFF. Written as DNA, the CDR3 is TGTGCCAGCAGTTCCCAGGCTGAGCAGTTCTTC.

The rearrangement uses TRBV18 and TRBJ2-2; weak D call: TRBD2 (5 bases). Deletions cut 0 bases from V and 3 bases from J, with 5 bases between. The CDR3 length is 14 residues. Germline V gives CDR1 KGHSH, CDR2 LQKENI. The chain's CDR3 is CASSPPRDTGELFF. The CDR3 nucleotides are TGTGCCAGCTCACCACCGCGGGACACCGGGGAGCTGTTTTTT.

The CDR3 region is CASSLTSAGANYGYTF. As DNA, the CDR3 is TGTGCCAGCAGCTTAACGTCGGCAGGGGCGAACTATGGCTACACCTTC. This chain uses TRBV7-3 with TRBJ1-2; TRBD1 is a possible D gene (6 bases). V was pared by 0 bases and J by 2 bases, with 13 bases between. This CDR3 has 16 amino acids. Germline assignment: CDR1 SGHTA and CDR2 FQGTGA.

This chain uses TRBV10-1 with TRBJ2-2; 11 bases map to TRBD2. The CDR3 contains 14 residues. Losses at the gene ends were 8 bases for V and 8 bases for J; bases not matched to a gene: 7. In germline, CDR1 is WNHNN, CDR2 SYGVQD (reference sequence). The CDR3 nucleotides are TGCGCCAGCGGTACTAGCGGGGGAGGTGGGGAGCTGTTTTTT. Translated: CASGTSGGGGELFF.

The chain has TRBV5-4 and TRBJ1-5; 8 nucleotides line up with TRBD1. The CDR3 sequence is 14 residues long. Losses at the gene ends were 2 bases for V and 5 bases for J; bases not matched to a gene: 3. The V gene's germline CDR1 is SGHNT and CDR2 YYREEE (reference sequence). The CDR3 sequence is CASSFGQGDQPQHF. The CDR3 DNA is TGTGCCAGCAGCTTCGGACAGGGAGATCAGCCCCAGCATTTT.